Below are 26 T cell receptor beta chains sequenced from a single sample in a study of blood T cell repertoires in COVID-19. Method: immunoSEQ multiplex PCR; TCRdb's copy keeps in-frame clones and lacks some. The table shows roughly 150,000 clones, with approximately 82% occurring only once. Sequences were obtained from peripheral blood. The origin of the receptors is a human donor with acute or convalescent COVID-19. The donor label of this sample is uncertain.

CDR3: CASSTTVTGELFF. Written as DNA, the CDR3 is TGTGCCAGCAGCACGACAGTCACCGGGGAGCTGTTTTTT. V gene TRBV2 combines with J gene TRBJ2-2; tentative D call: TRBD1 (5 bases). The CDR3 length is 13 residues. V was cut by 6 bases and J by 4 bases, with 9 bases left in between. Germline CDR1 is SNHLY and CDR2 is FYNNEI.

The chain combines TRBV7-2 with TRBJ2-2, with D perhaps matching TRBD1 (5 bases). This CDR3 comprises 13 residues. Between the trimmed V and J ends, which lost 5 bases and 5 bases, there was a span of 9 bases. Germline assignment: CDR1 SGHTA and CDR2 FQGNSA. CDR3 residues: CASSPQGTGELFF. The CDR3, as DNA: TGTGCCAGCAGCCCTCAGGGAACCGGGGAGCTGTTTTTT.

The chain recombines TRBV5-8 with TRBJ2-1, with a weak D call TRBD2 (7 bases). The CDR3 is 16 amino acids. Deletions cut 3 bases from V and 0 bases from J, with 13 bases between. Germline assignment: CDR1 SGHTS and CDR2 YDEGEE. The CDR3 coding sequence is TGTGCCAGCAGCTACCTCCGGGGGGCCTCCTACAATGAGCAGTTCTTC. It encodes CASSYLRGASYNEQFF.

The rearrangement joins TRBV9 to TRBJ1-3; D is perhaps TRBD1 (6 bases). V shed 3 bases and J shed 0 bases, with 10 bases lying between them. Germline lookup yields CDR1 SGDLS and CDR2 YYNGEE. The CDR3 totals 15 residues. CDR3: CASSGTELSGNTIYF. The DNA of the CDR3 is TGTGCCAGCAGCGGGACAGAACTCTCTGGAAACACCATATATTTT.

The table lists this clone with a few counts. The J gene is TRBJ2-7, the V gene TRBV5-1; TRBD2 agrees at 8 bases. The CDR3 runs 15 residues. Unmatched junction bases numbered 7, after V lost 3 bases and J lost 2 bases. Germline assignment: CDR1 SGHRS and CDR2 YFSETQ. Here the CDR3 reads CASSSIAGLTYEQYF. The CDR3 nucleotides are TGCGCCAGCAGCTCTATAGCGGGGCTTACCTACGAGCAGTACTTC.

The V and J genes are TRBV19 and TRBJ1-5; TRBD1 matches 7 bases. CDR1 is LNHDA, CDR2 SQIVND, per germline (reference sequence). V gave up 4 bases and J gave up 3 bases; unmatched junction bases: 3. The CDR3 spans 14 residues. In DNA, the CDR3 is TGTGCCAGTAGTAAGGGACAGAACAATCAGCCCCAGCATTTT. Amino acids: CASSKGQNNQPQHF.

The V call is TRBV6-5, the J call TRBJ1-2, with 7 bases matching TRBD1. Per the germline V gene, CDR1 is MNHEY and CDR2 is SVGAGI. Germline trimming cut 0 bases from V and 7 bases from J; bases unmatched to any gene: 8. This CDR3 region has 15 residues. CDR3: CASSYSKRQGFGYTF. In DNA, the CDR3 is TGTGCCAGCAGTTACTCAAAACGACAGGGATTTGGCTACACCTTC.

The rearrangement uses TRBV2 and TRBJ1-1, with a possible D match to TRBD1 (5 bases). V was trimmed by 5 bases and J by 0 bases, leaving 10 bases between them. Germline-derived CDR1 and CDR2 are SNHLY and FYNNEI. This CDR3 has 14 residues. The CDR3 DNA reads TGTGCCAGCAGTCGACAGTTGTTGAACACTGAAGCTTTCTTT. Its translation: CASSRQLLNTEAFF.

The chain recombines TRBV3-1 (or the pseudogene TRBV3-2) with TRBJ2-3; D is ambiguous. The CDR3 sequence is 14 residues long. CDR1 and CDR2 from the germline V gene are LGHDT and YNNKEL (reference sequence). Trimming shortened V by 2 bases and J by 2 bases, and 8 bases separated the two germline ends. CDR3: CASSQRSVTDTQYF. The CDR3 coding sequence is TGTGCCAGCAGCCAAAGGAGTGTCACAGATACGCAGTATTTT.

The chain uses TRBV20-1 and TRBJ2-4; 12 bases fit TRBD2. The CDR3 is 16 amino acids. CDR1 and CDR2 (germline): DFQATT, SNEGSKA (reference sequence). Trimming took 3 bases from V and 7 from J; bases not matched to a gene: 10. The CDR3 loop is CSASPTSGGAMNIQYF. The CDR3 region has the DNA TGCAGTGCTAGTCCGACTAGCGGGGGAGCGATGAACATTCAGTACTTC.

The J gene is TRBJ1-2, the V gene TRBV5-1; 7 nucleotides align to TRBD1. The CDR3 covers 14 residues. V was clipped by 0 bases and J by 8 bases; unmatched bases: 7. The germline V gene has CDR1 SGHRS and CDR2 YFSETQ. CDR3 sequence reads: CASSLDRGARGYTF. In DNA, the CDR3 is TGCGCCAGCAGCTTGGACAGGGGAGCTCGAGGCTACACCTTC.

The rearrangement links TRBV20-1 to TRBJ1-1, with D unclear. CDR3 size: 11 residues. In germline, CDR1 is DFQATT, CDR2 SNEGSKA (reference sequence). This chain's CDR3 is CSVLMNTEAFF. In nucleotides, the CDR3 is TGCAGCGTACTAATGAACACTGAAGCTTTCTTT.

This clone was counted only a few times. This sequence joins TRBV9 and TRBJ1-5; 8 bases line up with TRBD1. This CDR3 is built from 14 residues. V lost 3 bases to trimming and J lost 6 bases; unmatched junction nucleotides: 5. The germline V gene encodes CDR1 SGDLS and CDR2 YYNGEE. DNA for the CDR3: TGTGCCAGCAGCGAGGGACAGGCGGGTCAGCCCCAGCATTTT. Translation gives CASSEGQAGQPQHF.

The chain combines TRBV4-1 with TRBJ1-6, with D unclear. Germline-derived CDR1 and CDR2 are MGHRA and YSYEKL. The CDR3 is made up of 15 amino acids. Trimming cost V 1 base and J 9 bases, with 13 bases left between them. CDR3 residues: CASSQGFPLGSPLHF. The CDR3 DNA reads as TGCGCCAGCAGCCAAGGGTTTCCCCTAGGTTCACCCCTCCACTTT.

This chain links TRBV4-3 with TRBJ2-1; 8 bases are a match to TRBD2. The V gene's germline CDR1 is LGHNA and CDR2 YSLEER. Unmatched junction bases numbered 3, after V lost 0 bases and J lost 5 bases. The CDR3 has 15 residues. This CDR3 reads CASSQEAGENNEQFF. The CDR3 DNA is TGCGCCAGCAGCCAAGAAGCGGGGGAGAACAATGAGCAGTTCTTC.

The chain joins TRBV7-2 to TRBJ2-1, with TRBD1 as a possible D gene (6 bases). V lost 8 bases, J lost 7 bases, and 12 bases lay in between. Germline V lookup: CDR1 SGHTA, CDR2 FQGNSA. The length of the CDR3 is 12 residues. In DNA, the CDR3 is TGTGCCAGCGGCAGGGGACGGAATGAGCAGTTCTTC. This codes for CASGRGRNEQFF.

This clone occurred once. V usage is TRBV29-1 and J usage is TRBJ1-2; D perhaps matches TRBD1 (5 bases). The CDR3 has 11 amino acids. Trimming left V 7 bases short and J 3 bases short, with 9 bases between. Germline loops: CDR1 SQVTM, CDR2 ANQGSEA. The DNA of the CDR3 is TGCAGCGCCGACAGCTACTATGGCTACACCTTC. Its protein is CSADSYYGYTF.

The chain links TRBV7-9 to TRBJ2-7; 9 bases are a match to TRBD2. Germline CDR1 is SEHNR and CDR2 is FQNEAQ (reference sequence). Losses at the gene ends were 2 bases for V and 7 bases for J; bases not matched to a gene: 6. CDR3 length: 14 residues. CDR3 residues: CASSLKGSGGEQYF. CDR3 in DNA: TGTGCCAGCAGCTTAAAGGGTAGCGGGGGTGAGCAGTACTTC. Drawing the rest from reference TRBV7-9 and TRBJ2-7, the complete variable domain is DTGVSQNPRHKITKRGQNVTFRCDPISEHNRLYWYRQTLGQGPEFLTYFQNEAQLEKSRLLSDRFSAERPKGSFSTLEIQRTEQGDSAMYLCASSLKGSGGEQYFGPGTRLTVT.

Notes on this clone: The same CDR3 is also encoded by other DNA sequences in this sample. The chain recombines TRBV3-1 (or the pseudogene TRBV3-2) with TRBJ2-7, with 8 bases aligning to TRBD2. Germline V lookup: CDR1 LGHDT, CDR2 YNNKEL (reference sequence). V dropped 2 bases and J dropped 0; count of bases not matched to a gene: 0. The CDR3 has 14 amino acids. The CDR3 DNA reads TGTGCCAGCAGCCAACGGGGGGGCTCCTACGAGCAGTACTTC. The encoded protein is CASSQRGGSYEQYF.

The chain employs TRBV15 and TRBJ2-1, with TRBD2 identical over 11 bases. The length of the CDR3 is 15 residues. Germline CDR1 LNHNV, CDR2 YYDKDF (reference sequence). The junction had 7 bases not matched to a gene; V was cut back by 7 bases and J by 5 bases. This chain's CDR3 is CATTRGTSGDNEQFF. The CDR3 coding sequence is TGTGCCACCACCCGGGGGACTAGCGGAGACAATGAGCAGTTCTTC.

Only a few counts were recorded for this clone. The rearrangement links TRBV6-1 to TRBJ1-2; no clear D gene. Trimming took 2 bases from V and 1 from J, leaving 11 bases between them. The germline CDR1 and CDR2 sequences are MNHNS and SASEGT. The CDR3 covers 15 residues. CDR3 in amino acids: CASSEPSSFNYGYTF. DNA of the CDR3: TGTGCCAGCAGTGAACCCTCGTCTTTTAACTATGGCTACACCTTC.

The chain is built from TRBV27 and TRBJ2-3, with 15 bases matching TRBD2. CDR1 is MNHEY and CDR2 is SMNVEV in the germline V gene (reference sequence). The CDR3 is made up of 14 amino acids. The V gene end was trimmed by 8 bases and the J gene end by 7 bases; junction bases not matched to a gene: 4. The DNA of the CDR3 is TGTGCCAGCCGGACTAGCGGGGGGGGCCATACGCAGTATTTT. Its protein is CASRTSGGGHTQYF.

This clone was seen a few times. V gene TRBV5-1 combines with J gene TRBJ1-1; TRBD1 agrees at 9 bases. The CDR3 has 16 amino acids. Per germline, CDR1 SGHRS and CDR2 YFSETQ. J gave up 1 base and V 5 bases, and 9 bases lay outside the gene matches. The CDR3 nucleotides read TGCGCCAGCAGTTCCTTACAGGGGGCGAAGAACACTGAAGCTTTCTTT. It yields the protein CASSSLQGAKNTEAFF.

Note on this clone: A read error may account for a junction end that differs from germline. The chain has TRBV4-1 and TRBJ2-1; the D gene is possibly TRBD2 (6 bases). Germline CDR1 is MGHRA and CDR2 is YSYEKL. The CDR3 sequence is 13 residues long. Here the CDR3 reads CASSQEPSGPAVF. As DNA, the CDR3 is TGCGCCAGCAGCCAAGAACCAAGCGGGCCTGCGGTCTTC.

This chain links TRBV3-1 (or the pseudogene TRBV3-2) with TRBJ1-2, with D perhaps TRBD1 (5 bases). Trimming took off 4 bases at V and 5 bases at J, with 17 bases between the two ends. This CDR3 has 15 residues. CDR1 LGHDT and CDR2 YNNKEL come from the germline V gene (reference sequence). This chain's CDR3 is CASSLYGGKAYGYTF. The CDR3, as DNA: TGTGCCAGCAGCCTGTATGGGGGGAAAGCGTATGGCTACACCTTC.

The J gene is TRBJ1-1, the V gene TRBV6-5; 9 bases agree with TRBD1. The germline V gene has CDR1 MNHEY and CDR2 SVGAGI. This CDR3 comprises 15 residues. The trim removed 2 bases at V and 4 bases at J, leaving 5 bases unmatched. CDR3 sequence: CASSYRSTGGTEAFF. The CDR3 bases are TGTGCCAGCAGTTACCGTTCGACAGGGGGCACTGAAGCTTTCTTT.